These 29 T cell receptor beta chains were all obtained from the same sample, sequenced in a study of shared clonotypes between healthy human individuals. Using immunoSEQ multiplex PCR, the repertoire was profiled, and TCRdb retains in-frame clones only, with some absent. This table has some 2 million clones, around 95% appearing once. Sequencing was performed on naive CD4+ T cells sorted from blood. This sample's subset: CD45RA+ positively selected. Receptors originate from a man aged 18 to 30 in good health.

This clone was observed a single time. V is TRBV7-6 and J is TRBJ1-4, with a weak D call TRBD1 (5 bases). V lost 3 bases to trimming and J lost 3 bases, with 17 bases between them. The CDR3 runs 17 residues. Germline values: CDR1 SGHVS, CDR2 FNYEAQ. CDR3 amino acids: CASSFDRRLRANEKLFF. The DNA of the CDR3 is TGTGCCAGCAGCTTTGACAGAAGGCTCCGAGCTAATGAAAAACTGTTTTTT.

The J gene is TRBJ2-5, the V gene TRBV9; 7 positions agree with TRBD1. Germline CDR1 and CDR2: SGDLS and YYNGEE. The CDR3 is 15 residues long. Trimming removed 6 bases from V and 4 bases from J; junction bases left unmatched: 12. The chain's CDR3 is CASTGEQGRGETQYF. The CDR3 DNA follows: TGTGCCAGCACCGGAGAACAGGGGAGAGGAGAGACCCAGTACTTC.

This chain links TRBV25-1 with TRBJ1-2; 7 bases map to TRBD1. The junction had 8 bases not matched to a gene; V was cut back by 5 bases and J by 2 bases. This CDR3 contains 15 residues. Germline V gene lookup returns CDR1 MGHDK and CDR2 SYGVNS. CDR3 residues: CASSRTGAPNYGYTF. CDR3 DNA sequence: TGTGCCAGCAGTCGCACAGGGGCGCCGAACTATGGCTACACCTTC.

This clone showed up just once. The genes are TRBV18 and TRBJ1-1, with D perhaps matching TRBD1 (6 bases). V was shortened by 3 bases and J by 1 base, with 12 bases between the two germline ends. The CDR3 consists of 15 residues. CDR1 KGHSH and CDR2 LQKENI come from the germline V gene. The DNA for the CDR3 is TGTGCCAGCTCACCGGACAGAGCCTCGAACACTGAAGCTTTCTTT. It yields the protein CASSPDRASNTEAFF.

This sequence joins TRBV2 and TRBJ1-3; D remains unclear. Between the trimmed V and J ends, which lost 5 bases and 8 bases, there was a span of 10 bases. This CDR3 has 12 residues. Germline V gene lookup returns CDR1 SNHLY and CDR2 FYNNEI. The CDR3, as DNA: TGTGCCAGCAGTCAGTCCGGTGACACCATATATTTT. Translation gives CASSQSGDTIYF.

The chain carries TRBV9 and TRBJ2-1; 7 bases map to TRBD2. Germline-derived CDR1 and CDR2 are SGDLS and YYNGEE. This CDR3 contains 16 residues. V shed 0 bases, J shed 6 bases, and the junction held 9 bases outside the gene matches. CDR3 amino acids: CASSVEPAGKVNEQFF. CDR3 nucleotides: TGTGCCAGCAGCGTAGAACCAGCGGGAAAGGTCAATGAGCAGTTCTTC.

This chain connects TRBV11-2 to TRBJ2-5; D perhaps matches TRBD1 (5 bases). The V end lost 6 bases, the J end lost 3 bases, and 17 bases lay between the germline ends. Germline assignment: CDR1 SGHAT and CDR2 FQNNGV. The CDR3 is 15 amino acids. The CDR3 DNA reads TGTGCCAGCAGACGACAGTGGGGATCTAAAGAGACCCAGTACTTC. Protein product: CASRRQWGSKETQYF.

This clone was detected once. The V call is TRBV5-1, the J call TRBJ1-2; tentatively, D is TRBD1 (5 bases). Germline assignment: CDR1 SGHRS and CDR2 YFSETQ. The length of the CDR3 is 14 residues. V lost 0 bases to trimming and J lost 4 bases, with 10 bases between them. CDR3 sequence (DNA): TGCGCCAGCAGCTTGGCCAGACAGATCTATGGCTACACCTTC. This encodes CASSLARQIYGYTF.

The chain employs TRBV7-8 and TRBJ1-3; no reliable D call. V was pared by 1 base and J by 0 bases, with 4 bases between. This CDR3 spans 14 amino acids. Looked up from germline, CDR1 is SGHVS and CDR2 is FQNEAQ. CDR3 amino acids: CASSLVSSGNTIYF. DNA for the CDR3: TGTGCCAGCAGCTTAGTCAGCTCTGGAAACACCATATATTTT.

The chain has TRBV4-1 and TRBJ2-5; possible D gene TRBD1, 6 bases. With 3 bases removed from V and 5 bases from J, the gap between germline ends came to 19 bases. CDR1 MGHRA and CDR2 YSYEKL come from the germline V gene. CDR3 size: 16 residues. In DNA form, the CDR3 reads TGCGCCAGCAGCCACCCTACAGGGTACTGGGGCGAGACCCAGTACTTC. Protein product: CASSHPTGYWGETQYF.

The gene calls are TRBV6-6 and TRBJ1-2; the match to TRBD1 covers 9 bases. The ends lost 4 bases at V and 6 bases at J; junction bases unmatched: 12. The CDR3 totals 16 residues. CDR1 is MNHNY and CDR2 is SVGAGI in the germline V gene (reference sequence). CDR3 coding DNA: TGTGCCAGCAGTTCGAGGGACAGGGCCCTAGTCGATGGCTACACCTTC. Its translation: CASSSRDRALVDGYTF.

The chain has TRBV28 and TRBJ2-3; possibly TRBD1 or TRBD2 for D (5 bases each). The V end lost 5 bases, the J end lost 1 base, and 10 bases lay between the germline ends. The CDR3 length is 14 residues. Per germline, CDR1 MDHEN and CDR2 SYDVKM. In nucleotides, the CDR3 is TGTGCCAGCAGTCCGGGACGCCGCACAGATACGCAGTATTTT. This encodes CASSPGRRTDTQYF.

The gene calls are TRBV10-3 and TRBJ1-5; 7 nucleotides align to TRBD1. This CDR3 spans 13 amino acids. The J segment lost 3 bases and the V segment lost 9 bases, leaving 5 bases of the junction unmatched. CDR1 ENHRY and CDR2 SYGVKD come from the germline V gene. CDR3 sequence: CAIQGGVNQPQHF. As DNA, the CDR3 is TGTGCCATTCAGGGGGGAGTCAATCAGCCCCAGCATTTT.

This rearrangement joins TRBV6-5 to TRBJ1-5; no reliable D call. Trimming removed 7 bases at V and 7 bases at J, with 8 bases between. The V gene's germline CDR1 is MNHEY and CDR2 SVGAGI. This CDR3 is built from 11 residues. CDR3 in DNA: TGTGCCAGCACTCCCGGGCAGCCCCAGCATTTT. Its translation is CASTPGQPQHF.

The CDR3 reads CASSPDHEQYF. The CDR3 nucleotides read TGTGCCAGCTCACCCGACCACGAGCAGTACTTC. This chain joins TRBV18 and TRBJ2-7; D unclear. From germline, CDR1 is KGHSH and CDR2 LQKENI. V gave up 3 bases and J gave up 5 bases, with 5 bases separating them. The CDR3 extends over 11 amino acids.

The chain uses TRBV25-1 and TRBJ2-1, with D tentatively TRBD1 (6 bases). Looked up from germline, CDR1 is MGHDK and CDR2 is SYGVNS. Deletions cut 3 bases from V and 6 bases from J, with 9 bases between. The CDR3 has 13 residues. For the CDR3, the DNA is TGTGCCAGCAGTGATCAGGGGCTCAATGAGCAGTTCTTC. Encoded protein: CASSDQGLNEQFF.

This chain uses TRBV18 with TRBJ2-2; D unresolved. Trimming removed 1 base from V and 0 bases from J, with 12 bases in between. The CDR3 length is 17 residues. Per germline, CDR1 KGHSH and CDR2 LQKENI. The CDR3 protein is CASSPRYQLPNTGELFF. The DNA for the CDR3 is TGTGCCAGCTCACCACGGTATCAGCTCCCGAACACCGGGGAGCTGTTTTTT. Full variable domain (rest looked up from reference TRBV18 and TRBJ2-2): NAGVMQNPRHLVRRRGQEARLRCSPMKGHSHVYWYRQLPEEGLKFMVYLQKENIIDESGMPKERFSAEFPKEGPSILRIQQVVRGDSAAYFCASSPRYQLPNTGELFFGEGSRLTVL.

The CDR3 protein is CASSPGGTRSYEQYF. The CDR3 DNA is TGTGCCAGCAGCCCGGGGGGGACAAGATCCTACGAGCAGTACTTC. V and J are TRBV6-1 and TRBJ2-7; 8 nucleotides agree with TRBD2. The germline V gene has CDR1 MNHNS and CDR2 SASEGT. The CDR3 runs 15 residues. V lost 6 bases, J lost 1 base, and 8 bases stayed unmatched.

The CDR3 coding sequence is TGTGCCAGCAGCGTAGCCCCAGCGGGCTACAATGAGCAGTTCTTC. It is translated as CASSVAPAGYNEQFF. The rearrangement joins TRBV9 to TRBJ2-1, with D tentatively TRBD2 (6 bases). The germline V and J ends were trimmed by 0 bases and 3 bases, with 10 bases remaining between them. Germline V gene lookup returns CDR1 SGDLS and CDR2 YYNGEE. This CDR3 is built from 15 residues.

J is TRBJ1-3 and V is TRBV6-1; D is ambiguous. This CDR3 is 14 amino acids long. The V end was cut by 7 bases, the J end by 0 bases, with 10 bases between. Germline V gene sequence: CDR1 MNHNS, CDR2 SASEGT. The CDR3 coding sequence is TGTGCCAGCACGGCACAAGACTCTGGAAACACCATATATTTT. This encodes CASTAQDSGNTIYF.

The V call is TRBV9, the J call TRBJ2-5, with a weak D call TRBD2 (5 bases). The V gene lost 2 bases and the J gene lost 5 bases, with 19 bases spanning the gap. CDR3 length: 16 amino acids. Germline V lookup: CDR1 SGDLS, CDR2 YYNGEE. CDR3 nucleotides: TGTGCCAGCAGCGTTGACTACCTACGGACGGGGGAGACCCAGTACTTC. As protein: CASSVDYLRTGETQYF.

The rearrangement links TRBV5-1 to TRBJ2-4, with TRBD1 matching 9 bases. CDR3 length: 20 residues. Germline V gene lookup returns CDR1 SGHRS and CDR2 YFSETQ. Germline trimming cut 0 bases from V and 1 base from J; bases unmatched to any gene: 14. CDR3 sequence reads: CASSLAGTGSHPGAKNIQYF. The CDR3 DNA reads TGCGCCAGCAGCTTGGCCGGGACAGGGTCCCATCCTGGGGCCAAAAACATTCAGTACTTC.

The chain uses TRBV5-1 and TRBJ1-4, with 9 bases matching TRBD1. The V and J ends lost 2 bases and 0 bases, in that order; junction bases with no gene match: 2. Germline V CDR1 and CDR2: SGHRS, YFSETQ. This CDR3 has 16 amino acids. CDR3 region: CASSFRQGATNEKLFF. The CDR3 region has the DNA TGCGCCAGCAGCTTTAGACAGGGGGCAACTAATGAAAAACTGTTTTTT.

The chain has TRBV15 and TRBJ1-1; D gene unclear. V lost 2 bases, J lost 5 bases, and 6 bases lay in between. The CDR3 runs to 12 residues. Germline V CDR1 and CDR2: LNHNV, YYDKDF (reference sequence). CDR3 amino acids: CATSRLWTEAFF. The CDR3 DNA is TGTGCCACCAGCAGACTCTGGACTGAAGCTTTCTTT. Supplemented by reference TRBV15 and TRBJ1-1, the full variable domain reads DAMVIQNPRYQVTQFGKPVTLSCSQTLNHNVMYWYQQKSSQAPKLLFHYYDKDFNNEADTPDNFQSRRPNTSFCFLDIRSPGLGDTAMYLCATSRLWTEAFFGQGTRLTVV.

This sequence joins TRBV10-1 and TRBJ2-5; possible D gene TRBD2, 6 bases. Per the germline V gene, CDR1 is WNHNN and CDR2 is SYGVQD (reference sequence). The CDR3 length is 14 residues. The germline V and J ends were trimmed by 4 bases and 2 bases, with 11 bases remaining between them. The CDR3 nucleotides read TGCGCCAGCAGTGGTGGCGGGGCTCAAGAGACCCAGTACTTC. This codes for CASSGGGAQETQYF.

The chain carries TRBV6-6 and TRBJ2-5, with D uncertain. The CDR3 extends over 12 amino acids. The ends were cut back, 8 bases at V and 1 base at J, with 8 bases in the middle. Per the germline V gene, CDR1 is MNHNY and CDR2 is SVGAGI (reference sequence). CDR3 bases: TGTGCCAGCTCGTTAAGCCAAGAGACCCAGTACTTC. Residues: CASSLSQETQYF.

The chain links TRBV6-6 to TRBJ2-3, with TRBD2 matching over 9 bases. Germline V lookup: CDR1 MNHNY, CDR2 SVGAGI (reference sequence). The CDR3 length is 16 residues. Trimming took 6 bases from V and 4 from J; bases not matched to a gene: 11. The CDR3 DNA follows: TGTGCCAGCAGCCCAACGGGCGGGGGGGTCCCAGATACGCAGTATTTT. It encodes CASSPTGGGVPDTQYF.

The V call is TRBV30, the J call TRBJ1-1; D uncertain. The germline V and J ends were trimmed by 2 bases and 3 bases, with 10 bases remaining between them. The CDR3 is made up of 13 amino acids. CDR1 and CDR2 from the germline V gene are GTSNPN and SVGIG (reference sequence). The CDR3 reads CAWSPNTYTEAFF. In nucleotides, the CDR3 is TGTGCCTGGAGTCCCAACACATACACTGAAGCTTTCTTT.

The V call is TRBV28, the J call TRBJ2-7; tentatively, D is TRBD1 or TRBD2 (5 bases each). V gave up 3 bases and J gave up 6 bases, with 15 bases separating them. This CDR3 contains 14 residues. The V gene's germline CDR1 is MDHEN and CDR2 SYDVKM. CDR3 coding DNA: TGTGCCAGCAGTTTGGTTTACAACGGGGCCGAGCAGTACTTC. It yields the protein CASSLVYNGAEQYF.